The following is a TCR beta chain sequence with its context. This CDR3 has 13 residues. V was pared by 4 bases and J by 3 bases, with 7 bases between. The germline V gene encodes CDR1 LNHDA and CDR2 SQIVND (reference sequence). This entry is derived from a study of T cell changes during pregnancy in multiple sclerosis. The method was immunoSEQ multiplex PCR; TCRdb's version includes in-frame clones alone and lacks a portion of them. The top ten hold around 2% of the sample, which has some 93,000 clones, around 92% seen once. This chain joins TRBV19 and TRBJ1-5; D is unclear. The sequences come from peripheral blood, collected after pregnancy. This sequence was found in a female donor with multiple sclerosis, enrolled in a pregnancy study. The CDR3 DNA is TGTGCCAGTAGTAAAGCTTCCAATCAGCCCCAGCATTTT. Protein: CASSKASNQPQHF. The full variable domain, with the rest looked up from reference TRBV19 and TRBJ1-5, is DGGITQSPKYLFRKEGQNVTLSCEQNLNHDAMYWYRQDPGQGLRLIYYSQIVNDFQKGDIAEGYSVSREKKESFPLTVTSAQKNPTAFYLCASSKASNQPQHFGDGTRLSIL.